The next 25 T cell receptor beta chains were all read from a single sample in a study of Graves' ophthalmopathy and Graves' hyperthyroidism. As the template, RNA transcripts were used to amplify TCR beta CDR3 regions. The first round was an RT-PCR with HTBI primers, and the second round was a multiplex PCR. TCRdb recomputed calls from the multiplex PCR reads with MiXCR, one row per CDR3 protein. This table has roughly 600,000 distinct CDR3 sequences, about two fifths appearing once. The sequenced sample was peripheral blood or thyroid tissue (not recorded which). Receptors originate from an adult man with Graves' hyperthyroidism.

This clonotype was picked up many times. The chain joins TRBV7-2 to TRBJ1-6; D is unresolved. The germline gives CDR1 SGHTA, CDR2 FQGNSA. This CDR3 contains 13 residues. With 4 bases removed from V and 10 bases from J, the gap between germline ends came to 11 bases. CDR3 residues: CASSSLWNSPLHF. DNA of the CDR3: TGTGCCAGCAGCTCCCTATGGAACTCACCCCTCCACTTT.

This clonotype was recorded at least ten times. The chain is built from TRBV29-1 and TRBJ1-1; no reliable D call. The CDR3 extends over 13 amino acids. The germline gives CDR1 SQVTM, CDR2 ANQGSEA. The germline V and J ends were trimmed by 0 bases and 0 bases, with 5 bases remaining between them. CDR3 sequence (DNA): TGCAGCGTTGAAGAGGGAATGAACACTGAAGCTTTCTTT. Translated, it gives CSVEEGMNTEAFF.

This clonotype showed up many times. CDR3 in amino acids: CASSKQGRNQPQHF. CDR3 coding DNA: TGTGCCAGCAGCAAACAGGGAAGGAATCAGCCCCAGCATTTT. This sequence joins TRBV6-5 and TRBJ1-5; the D gene is possibly TRBD1 (6 bases). This CDR3 contains 14 residues. Between the trimmed V and J ends, which lost 6 bases and 4 bases, there was a span of 13 bases. The V gene's germline CDR1 is MNHEY and CDR2 SVGAGI.

CDR3 in amino acids: CSVERGQGYGYTF. The CDR3 DNA is TGCAGCGTTGAGAGGGGACAGGGCTATGGCTACACCTTC. V is TRBV29-1 and J is TRBJ1-2, with 9 bases matching TRBD1. Germline CDR1 reads SQVTM; CDR2 reads ANQGSEA. This CDR3 has 13 residues. Losses at the gene ends were 3 bases for V and 4 bases for J; bases not matched to a gene: 3.

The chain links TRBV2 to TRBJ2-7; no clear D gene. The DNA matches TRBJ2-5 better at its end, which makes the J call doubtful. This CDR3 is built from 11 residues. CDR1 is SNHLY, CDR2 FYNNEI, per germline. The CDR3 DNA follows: TGTGCTAAACTTGCTTTGGGGACCCAGTACTTC. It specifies CAKLALGTQYF.

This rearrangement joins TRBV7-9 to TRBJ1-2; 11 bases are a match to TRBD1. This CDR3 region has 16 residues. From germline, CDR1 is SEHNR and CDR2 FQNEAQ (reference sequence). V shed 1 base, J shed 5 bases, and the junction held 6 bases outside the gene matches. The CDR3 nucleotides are TGTGCCAGCAGCTTAGGGACAGGGGGCCTGCGGTATGGCTACACCTTC. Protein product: CASSLGTGGLRYGYTF.

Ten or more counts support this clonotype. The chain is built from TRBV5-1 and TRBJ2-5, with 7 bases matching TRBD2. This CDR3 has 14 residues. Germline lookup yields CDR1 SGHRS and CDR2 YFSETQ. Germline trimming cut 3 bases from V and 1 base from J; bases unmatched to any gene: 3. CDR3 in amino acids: CASSWSSGQETQYF. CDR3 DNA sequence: TGCGCCAGCAGCTGGTCTAGCGGCCAAGAGACCCAGTACTTC. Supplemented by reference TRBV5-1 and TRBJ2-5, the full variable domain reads KAGVTQTPRYLIKTRGQQVTLSCSPISGHRSVSWYQQTPGQGLQFLFEYFSETQRNKGNFPGRFSGRQFSNSRSEMNVSTLELGDSALYLCASSWSSGQETQYFGPGTRLLVL.

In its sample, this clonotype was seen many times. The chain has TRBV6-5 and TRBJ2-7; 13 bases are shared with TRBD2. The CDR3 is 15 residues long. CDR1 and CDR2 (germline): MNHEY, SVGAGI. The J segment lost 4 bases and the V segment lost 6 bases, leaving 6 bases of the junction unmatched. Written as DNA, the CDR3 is TGTGCCAGCAGGAAACTAGCGGGAGGGCCTTACGAGCAGTACTTC. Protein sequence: CASRKLAGGPYEQYF.

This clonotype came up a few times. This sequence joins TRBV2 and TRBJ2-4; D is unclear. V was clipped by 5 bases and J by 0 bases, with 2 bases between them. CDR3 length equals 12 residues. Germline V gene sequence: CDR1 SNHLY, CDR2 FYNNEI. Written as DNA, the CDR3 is TGTGCCAGCAGTCTAGCCAAAAACATTCAGTACTTC. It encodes CASSLAKNIQYF.

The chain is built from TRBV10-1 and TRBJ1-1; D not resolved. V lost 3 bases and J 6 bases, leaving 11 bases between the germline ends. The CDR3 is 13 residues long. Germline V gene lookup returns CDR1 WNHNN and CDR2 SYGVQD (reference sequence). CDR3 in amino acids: CASSESGLAEAFF. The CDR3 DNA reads TGCGCCAGCAGTGAATCGGGCTTGGCTGAAGCTTTCTTT.

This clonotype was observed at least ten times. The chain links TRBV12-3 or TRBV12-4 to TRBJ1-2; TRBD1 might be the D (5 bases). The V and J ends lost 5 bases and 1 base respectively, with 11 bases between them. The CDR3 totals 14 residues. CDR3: CASSDRAGNYGYTF. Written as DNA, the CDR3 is TGTGCCAGCAGTGACAGAGCTGGTAACTATGGCTACACCTTC.

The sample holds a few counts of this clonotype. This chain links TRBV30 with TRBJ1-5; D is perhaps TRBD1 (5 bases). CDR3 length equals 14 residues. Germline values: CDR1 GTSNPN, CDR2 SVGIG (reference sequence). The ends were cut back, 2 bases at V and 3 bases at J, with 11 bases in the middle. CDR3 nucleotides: TGTGCCTGGAGTAGCGGGACCCTCAATCAGCCCCAGCATTTT. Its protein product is CAWSSGTLNQPQHF.

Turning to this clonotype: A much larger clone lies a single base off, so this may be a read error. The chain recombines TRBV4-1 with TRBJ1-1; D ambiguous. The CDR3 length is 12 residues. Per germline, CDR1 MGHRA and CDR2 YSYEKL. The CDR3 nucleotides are TGCGCCAGCCGCCAAGGAAGGACTGAAGCTTTCTTT. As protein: CASRQGRTEAFF.

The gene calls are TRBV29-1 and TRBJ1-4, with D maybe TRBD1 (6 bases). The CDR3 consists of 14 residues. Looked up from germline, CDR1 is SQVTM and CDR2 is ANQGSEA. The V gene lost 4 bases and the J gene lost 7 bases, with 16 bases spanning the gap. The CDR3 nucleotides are TGCAGCGTTGGAGAACAGGGACTCATTGAAAAACTGTTTTTT. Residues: CSVGEQGLIEKLFF.

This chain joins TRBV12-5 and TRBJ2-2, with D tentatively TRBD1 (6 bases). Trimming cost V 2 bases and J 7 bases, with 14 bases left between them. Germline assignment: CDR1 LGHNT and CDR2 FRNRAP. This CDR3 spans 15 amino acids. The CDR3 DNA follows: TGTGCTAGTGGTTTGCCTACTTGGGGGCACGGGGAGCTGTTTTTT. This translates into CASGLPTWGHGELFF.

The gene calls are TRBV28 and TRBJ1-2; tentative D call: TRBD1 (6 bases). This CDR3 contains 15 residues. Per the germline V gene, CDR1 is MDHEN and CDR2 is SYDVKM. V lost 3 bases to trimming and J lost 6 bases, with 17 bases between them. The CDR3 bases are TGTGCCAGCAGTTTGGGGGACACAAAGCTTGATGGCTACACCTTC. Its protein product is CASSLGDTKLDGYTF.

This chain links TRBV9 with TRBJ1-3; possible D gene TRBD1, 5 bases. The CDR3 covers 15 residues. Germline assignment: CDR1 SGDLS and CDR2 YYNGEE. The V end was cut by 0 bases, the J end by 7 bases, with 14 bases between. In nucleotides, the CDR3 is TGTGCCAGCAGCGTAGGGCGGGGGACCCTGAACACCATATATTTT. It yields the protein CASSVGRGTLNTIYF.

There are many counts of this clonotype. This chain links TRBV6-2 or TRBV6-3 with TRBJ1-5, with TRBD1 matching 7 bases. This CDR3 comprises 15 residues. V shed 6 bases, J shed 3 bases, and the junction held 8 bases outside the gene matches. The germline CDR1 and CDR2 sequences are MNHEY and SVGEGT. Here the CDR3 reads CASSNAGGHNQPQHF. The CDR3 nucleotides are TGTGCCAGCAGCAACGCAGGGGGACACAATCAGCCCCAGCATTTT.

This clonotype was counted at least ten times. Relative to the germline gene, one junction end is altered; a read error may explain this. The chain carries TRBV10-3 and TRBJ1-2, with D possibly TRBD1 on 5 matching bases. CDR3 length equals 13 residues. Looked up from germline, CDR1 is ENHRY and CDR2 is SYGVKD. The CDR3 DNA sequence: TGTGCCAGCAGTCCCGGGGCACACTATGGCTACACCTTC. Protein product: CASSPGAHYGYTF.

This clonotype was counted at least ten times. CDR3 bases: TGTGCCAGCAGTGACCGGGACCCGGAGACCCAGTACTTC. Residues: CASSDRDPETQYF. The rearrangement uses TRBV9 and TRBJ2-5; D is perhaps TRBD1 or TRBD2 (5 bases each). CDR3 length equals 13 residues. CDR1 SGDLS and CDR2 YYNGEE come from the germline V gene. The V and J ends lost 5 bases and 5 bases respectively, with 13 bases between them.

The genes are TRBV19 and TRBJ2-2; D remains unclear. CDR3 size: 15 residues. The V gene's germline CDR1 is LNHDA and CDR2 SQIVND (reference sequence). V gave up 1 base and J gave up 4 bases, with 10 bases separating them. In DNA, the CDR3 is TGTGCCAGTAGTATAGTCCGAGGCGGCACCGGGGAGCTGTTTTTT. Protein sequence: CASSIVRGGTGELFF. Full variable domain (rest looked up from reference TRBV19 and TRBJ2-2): DGGITQSPKYLFRKEGQNVTLSCEQNLNHDAMYWYRQDPGQGLRLIYYSQIVNDFQKGDIAEGYSVSREKKESFPLTVTSAQKNPTAFYLCASSIVRGGTGELFFGEGSRLTVL.

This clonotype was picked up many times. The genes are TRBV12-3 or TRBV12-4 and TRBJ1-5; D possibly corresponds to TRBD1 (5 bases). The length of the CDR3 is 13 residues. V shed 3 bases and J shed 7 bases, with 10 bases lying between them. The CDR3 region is CASSFGGEQPQHF. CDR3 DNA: TGTGCCAGCAGTTTCGGGGGAGAGCAGCCCCAGCATTTT.

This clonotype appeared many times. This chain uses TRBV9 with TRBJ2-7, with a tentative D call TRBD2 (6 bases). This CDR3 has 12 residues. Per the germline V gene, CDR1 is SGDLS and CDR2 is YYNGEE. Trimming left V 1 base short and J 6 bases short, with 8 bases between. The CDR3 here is CASSVTGVEQYF. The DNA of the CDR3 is TGTGCCAGCAGCGTAACGGGGGTCGAGCAGTACTTC.

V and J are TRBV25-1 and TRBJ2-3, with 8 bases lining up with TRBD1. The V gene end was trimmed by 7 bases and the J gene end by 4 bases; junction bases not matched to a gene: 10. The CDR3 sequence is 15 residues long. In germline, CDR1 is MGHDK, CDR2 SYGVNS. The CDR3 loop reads CASKDRGASADTQYF. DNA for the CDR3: TGTGCCAGCAAAGACAGGGGAGCTAGCGCAGATACGCAGTATTTT.

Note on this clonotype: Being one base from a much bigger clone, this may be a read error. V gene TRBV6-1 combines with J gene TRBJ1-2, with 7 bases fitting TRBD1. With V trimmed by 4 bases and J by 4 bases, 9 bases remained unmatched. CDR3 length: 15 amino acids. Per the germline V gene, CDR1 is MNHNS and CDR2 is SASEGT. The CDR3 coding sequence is TGTGCCAGCAGTGGCCCCTCACAGGGGATCTATGGCTACACCTTC. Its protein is CASSGPSQGIYGYTF.